Listed below are T cell receptor beta chains from one sample, sequenced in a study of blood T cell repertoires in COVID-19. Method: immunoSEQ multiplex PCR; TCRdb's copy keeps in-frame clones and lacks some. This sample carries tens of thousands of clones, around 88% of them seen once, and the ten largest clones take approximately 20%. Sequencing input: peripheral blood. The receptor set was obtained from a woman older than 75 with acute or convalescent COVID-19. CDR3s include the opening cysteine and the closing phenylalanine or tryptophan. Fields, in order: V gene, D gene, clone size, J gene, CDR3 protein, CDR3 DNA. D genes are given only for firm matches. Clone sizes are given selectively: once, few, many, or a class where the clone is expanded.

TRBV29-1	.	.	TRBJ1-1	CSVEGTAPRAEAFF	TGCAGCGTTGAAGGGACAGCTCCTAGGGCTGAAGCTTTCTTT
TRBV29-1	TRBD2	.	TRBJ2-3	CSVDSPAAGGPFWFSDTQYF	TGCAGCGTTGACTCACCGGCAGCGGGAGGGCCTTTCTGGTTTTCAGATACGCAGTATTTT
TRBV12-3/TRBV12-4	.	once	TRBJ2-7	CASSLASSYEQYF	TGTGCCAGCAGTTTAGCCAGTTCATACGAGCAGTACTTC
TRBV12-3/TRBV12-4	.	.	TRBJ1-6	CASSYSTGSPLHF	TGTGCCAGCAGCTACTCCACGGGATCACCCCTCCACTTT
TRBV5-1	.	.	TRBJ1-1	CASSTTMGAGTEAFF	TGCGCCAGCAGCACCACCATGGGGGCTGGTACTGAAGCTTTCTTT
TRBV27	TRBD1	.	TRBJ2-1	CASRMTGVGNEQFF	TGTGCCAGCAGGATGACAGGGGTGGGGAATGAGCAGTTCTTC
TRBV6-5	TRBD1	.	TRBJ2-1	CASSSTGGSYNEQFF	TGTGCCAGCAGTTCCACAGGGGGCTCCTACAATGAGCAGTTCTTC
TRBV27	.	.	TRBJ1-5	CASRDLRRSNQPQHF	TGTGCCAGCAGGGATCTCAGGAGGAGCAATCAGCCCCAGCATTTT
TRBV5-1	TRBD2	.	TRBJ2-7	CASSSGLAGDYEQYF	TGCGCCAGCAGTAGCGGACTAGCGGGGGATTACGAGCAGTACTTC
TRBV6-5	.	few	TRBJ1-2	CAAAGWGVGYTF	TGTGCTGCCGCGGGTTGGGGTGTTGGCTACACCTTC
TRBV6-5	.	.	TRBJ2-1	CASSYAGYNEQFF	TGTGCCAGCAGTTACGCGGGGTACAATGAGCAGTTCTTC
TRBV19	TRBD2	once	TRBJ2-7	CASSIQGGTGSYEQYF	TGTGCCAGTAGTATACAGGGAGGGACCGGCTCCTACGAGCAGTACTTC
TRBV5-1	.	.	TRBJ1-1	CASSSLSGTEAFF	TGCGCCAGCAGCTCCCTCTCCGGCACTGAAGCTTTCTTT
TRBV29-1	TRBD2	.	TRBJ2-7	CSVGTSGGRSYEQYF	TGCAGCGTCGGGACTAGCGGGGGCCGCTCCTACGAGCAGTACTTC
TRBV3-1/TRBV3-2	.	.	TRBJ2-1	CASSLKPREQFF	TGTGCCAGCTCCCTCAAGCCCCGGGAGCAGTTCTTC
TRBV3-1/TRBV3-2	.	.	TRBJ2-4	CASSQDPKNIQYF	TGTGCCAGCAGCCAAGACCCGAAAAACATTCAGTACTTC
TRBV24-1	.	once	TRBJ1-6	CATSNFLTPVYNSPLHF	TGTGCCACCAGCAACTTCCTCACCCCGGTCTATAATTCACCCCTCCACTTT
TRBV4-1	TRBD1	.	TRBJ1-3	CASSHGQGIFSGNTIYF	TGCGCCAGCAGCCACGGACAGGGGATATTCTCTGGAAACACCATATATTTT
TRBV9	TRBD2	.	TRBJ2-5	CASSVALSSGQETQYF	TGTGCCAGCAGCGTAGCTCTTTCTAGCGGCCAAGAGACCCAGTACTTC
TRBV5-4	.	.	TRBJ1-3	CASSFRGGNTIYF	TGTGCCAGCAGCTTTCGGGGGGGGAACACCATATATTTT
TRBV5-1	.	once	TRBJ2-2	CASSLADSQNTGELFF	TGCGCCAGCAGCTTGGCTGACAGTCAGAACACCGGGGAGCTGTTTTTT
TRBV24-1	TRBD2	many	TRBJ2-2	CATSDLTTSGNTGELFF	TGTGCCACCAGTGATTTAACTACTAGCGGTAACACCGGGGAGCTGTTTTTT
TRBV5-1	.	.	TRBJ2-2	CASSAEANTGELFF	TGCGCCAGCAGCGCAGAGGCGAACACCGGGGAGCTGTTTTTT